This TCR beta chain derives from a study of blood T cell repertoires in COVID-19. Study information: Sites in the United States, Italy and Spain provided acute and convalescent COVID-19 samples. T cells, B-cell-depleted T cells, or PBMCs supplied cDNA or gDNA.

Germline values: CDR1 MDHEN, CDR2 SYDVKM. CDR3 length equals 14 residues. With V trimmed by 5 bases and J by 2 bases, 5 bases remained unmatched. On this clone itself: This same CDR3 is encoded by further DNA sequences in the sample.

The table came from immunoSEQ multiplex PCR; TCRdb's copy has only in-frame clones and leaves some out. The sample lists under 400,000 clones, approximately 90% occurring once. The rearrangement uses TRBV28 and TRBJ1-2; 7 bases fit TRBD1. The sample was peripheral blood. The TCR comes from a woman between 55 and 75 years old with COVID-19, enrolled during active disease. The CDR3, as DNA: TGTGCCAGCAGTCCCGGGACAGCAAACTATGGCTACACCTTC. Its translation is CASSPGTANYGYTF.